A selection of T cell receptor beta chains follows, all from one sample in a study of T cell responses to AZD1222 COVID-19 vaccine. Clones were sequenced by immunoSEQ multiplex PCR, and TCRdb holds only the in-frame ones, with some missing. In the table there are 150,000 to 200,000 clones, 85% to 90% of which are singletons. This specimen consisted of peripheral blood, obtained 28 days after the second AZD1222 dose. Receptors were obtained from an adult who received the AZD1222 COVID-19 vaccine. Both conserved end residues are part of each CDR3. D genes are given only for firm matches. Not all rows give a size; the values are once, few, many and, for expanded clones, a class.

v_call: TRBV5-1
j_call: TRBJ2-7
clone_size: -
d_call: TRBD1
cdr3_aa: CASSLGPGQVTYEQYF
cdr3_nt: TGCGCCAGCAGCTTGGGACCGGGACAGGTAACCTACGAGCAGTACTTC

v_call: TRBV6-5
j_call: TRBJ1-2
clone_size: -
d_call: -
cdr3_aa: CASRSLTNYGYTF
cdr3_nt: TGTGCCAGCAGGAGCCTAACTAACTATGGCTACACCTTC

v_call: TRBV11-3
j_call: TRBJ2-1
clone_size: once
d_call: -
cdr3_aa: CASSPGSYNEQFF
cdr3_nt: TGTGCCAGCAGCCCGGGCTCCTACAATGAGCAGTTCTTC

v_call: TRBV6-1
j_call: TRBJ1-4
clone_size: -
d_call: -
cdr3_aa: CASSEVRGLDEKLFF
cdr3_nt: TGTGCCAGCAGTGAAGTCAGGGGTCTAGATGAAAAACTGTTTTTT

v_call: TRBV14
j_call: TRBJ2-1
clone_size: -
d_call: TRBD2
cdr3_aa: CASSPERFAGGRYNEQFF
cdr3_nt: TGTGCCAGCAGCCCCGAGCGATTCGCGGGGGGTCGATACAATGAGCAGTTCTTC

v_call: TRBV18
j_call: TRBJ1-3
clone_size: -
d_call: -
cdr3_aa: CASSPRTLGNTIYF
cdr3_nt: TGTGCCAGCTCACCGCGGACACTTGGAAACACCATATATTTT

v_call: TRBV4-2
j_call: TRBJ1-5
clone_size: -
d_call: -
cdr3_aa: CASSQDLGKRQPQHF
cdr3_nt: TGTGCCAGCAGCCAAGATTTGGGAAAGAGACAGCCCCAGCATTTT

v_call: TRBV5-6
j_call: TRBJ1-4
clone_size: -
d_call: -
cdr3_aa: CASSFPGGPNEKLFF
cdr3_nt: TGTGCCAGCAGTTTCCCCGGGGGGCCTAATGAAAAACTGTTTTTT

v_call: TRBV9
j_call: TRBJ2-3
clone_size: -
d_call: TRBD2
cdr3_aa: CASSVELVSGGADTQYF
cdr3_nt: TGTGCCAGCAGCGTAGAATTGGTTAGCGGGGGGGCAGATACGCAGTATTTT

v_call: TRBV15
j_call: TRBJ2-2
clone_size: -
d_call: TRBD2
cdr3_aa: CATSRGDGGTGELFF
cdr3_nt: TGTGCCACCAGCAGAGGGGACGGGGGGACCGGGGAGCTGTTTTTT

v_call: TRBV9
j_call: TRBJ2-2
clone_size: -
d_call: -
cdr3_aa: CASSGGNTGELFF
cdr3_nt: TGTGCCAGCAGCGGGGGGAACACCGGGGAGCTGTTTTTT

v_call: TRBV7-6
j_call: TRBJ2-7
clone_size: -
d_call: -
cdr3_aa: CASSSLTGSYEQYF
cdr3_nt: TGTGCCAGCAGCTCTTTAACGGGCTCCTACGAGCAGTACTTC

v_call: TRBV7-2
j_call: TRBJ2-5
clone_size: -
d_call: TRBD2
cdr3_aa: CASSLATSGGRGETQYF
cdr3_nt: TGTGCCAGCAGCTTAGCGACTAGCGGGGGCCGGGGAGAGACCCAGTACTTC

v_call: TRBV15
j_call: TRBJ1-6
clone_size: -
d_call: -
cdr3_aa: CATSRETTVNSPLHF
cdr3_nt: TGTGCCACCAGCAGAGAAACAACAGTAAATTCACCCCTCCACTTT

v_call: TRBV19
j_call: TRBJ1-4
clone_size: -
d_call: -
cdr3_aa: CASTAGPKQEKLFF
cdr3_nt: TGTGCCAGTACCGCCGGGCCAAAGCAAGAAAAACTGTTTTTT

v_call: TRBV9
j_call: TRBJ2-7
clone_size: -
d_call: TRBD2
cdr3_aa: CASSALAEIGEQYF
cdr3_nt: TGTGCCAGCAGCGCCCTAGCGGAGATAGGGGAGCAGTACTTC

v_call: TRBV19
j_call: TRBJ1-1
clone_size: -
d_call: -
cdr3_aa: CASSIRGTEAFF
cdr3_nt: TGTGCCAGTAGCATTAGAGGGACTGAAGCTTTCTTT

v_call: TRBV10-3
j_call: TRBJ1-2
clone_size: -
d_call: -
cdr3_aa: CAISEGDSVGYTF
cdr3_nt: TGTGCCATCAGTGAAGGGGACTCGGTGGGCTACACCTTC

v_call: TRBV19
j_call: TRBJ2-6
clone_size: -
d_call: -
cdr3_aa: CASNRTVSGANVLTF
cdr3_nt: TGTGCCAGTAACAGGACAGTCTCTGGGGCCAACGTCCTGACTTTC

v_call: TRBV7-9
j_call: TRBJ2-7
clone_size: few
d_call: TRBD1
cdr3_aa: CASSTTGGGTIWEQYF
cdr3_nt: TGTGCCAGCAGCACAACAGGGGGCGGCACTATCTGGGAGCAGTACTTC

v_call: TRBV6-6
j_call: TRBJ1-5
clone_size: -
d_call: TRBD1
cdr3_aa: CASSSGQGNNQPQHF
cdr3_nt: TGTGCCAGCAGTTCTGGACAGGGGAACAATCAGCCCCAGCATTTT

v_call: TRBV5-4
j_call: TRBJ1-2
clone_size: -
d_call: -
cdr3_aa: CASSSPDRSWGYTF
cdr3_nt: TGTGCCAGCAGCTCCCCAGACCGTTCCTGGGGCTACACCTTC

v_call: TRBV30
j_call: TRBJ2-2
clone_size: -
d_call: -
cdr3_aa: CAWNGFFDTGELFF
cdr3_nt: TGTGCCTGGAACGGATTCTTCGACACCGGGGAGCTGTTTTTT

v_call: TRBV7-6
j_call: TRBJ2-2
clone_size: -
d_call: -
cdr3_aa: CASSPARPADTGELFF
cdr3_nt: TGTGCCAGCAGCCCGGCTCGGCCAGCTGACACCGGGGAGCTGTTTTTT

v_call: TRBV5-1
j_call: TRBJ2-1
clone_size: -
d_call: TRBD1
cdr3_aa: CASSLGTGGLEQFF
cdr3_nt: TGCGCCAGCAGCTTGGGGACAGGGGGGCTTGAGCAGTTCTTC

v_call: TRBV10-3
j_call: TRBJ2-1
clone_size: -
d_call: TRBD2
cdr3_aa: CAISDLVGTSGGSSYNEQFF
cdr3_nt: TGTGCCATCAGTGACCTAGTAGGGACTAGCGGGGGGAGCTCCTACAATGAGCAGTTCTTC

v_call: TRBV7-9
j_call: TRBJ2-5
clone_size: -
d_call: -
cdr3_aa: CASTTEGPQETQYF
cdr3_nt: TGTGCCAGCACCACGGAGGGACCTCAAGAGACCCAGTACTTC

v_call: TRBV5-7
j_call: TRBJ2-2
clone_size: -
d_call: -
cdr3_aa: CASSRDPQQNTGELFF
cdr3_nt: TGTGCCAGCAGCCGGGACCCTCAACAGAACACCGGGGAGCTGTTTTTT

v_call: TRBV5-1
j_call: TRBJ1-2
clone_size: -
d_call: -
cdr3_aa: CASSLDGVAYGYTF
cdr3_nt: TGCGCCAGCAGCTTGGACGGAGTTGCCTATGGCTACACCTTC